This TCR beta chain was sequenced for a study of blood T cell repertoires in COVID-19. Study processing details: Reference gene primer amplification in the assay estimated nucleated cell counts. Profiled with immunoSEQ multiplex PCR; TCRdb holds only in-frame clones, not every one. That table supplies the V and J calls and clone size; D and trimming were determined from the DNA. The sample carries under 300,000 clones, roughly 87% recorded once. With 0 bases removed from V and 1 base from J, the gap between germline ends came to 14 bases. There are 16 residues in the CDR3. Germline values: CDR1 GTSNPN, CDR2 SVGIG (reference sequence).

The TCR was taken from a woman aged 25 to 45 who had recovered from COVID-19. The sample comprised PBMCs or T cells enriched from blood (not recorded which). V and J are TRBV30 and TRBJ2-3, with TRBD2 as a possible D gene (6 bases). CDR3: CAWSVYGRKGTDTQYF. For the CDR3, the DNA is TGTGCCTGGAGTGTGTACGGGAGAAAGGGCACAGATACGCAGTATTTT.